Shown below are 9 T cell receptor beta chains from a single sample sequenced in a study of vaccination and CD4 T cells after COVID-19. The treatment denotes: roughly 10-day PBMC culture with coronavirus spike peptide pools or control peptides (ViraFEST assay). Antigens of these TCRs are unknown. Sequence data for DNA of cultured CD4+ T cells were generated by the Oncomine TCR Beta short-read assay. One entry per CDR3 protein, called by TCRdb with MiXCR from the PCR reads. Found here are about 22,000 distinct CDR3 sequences, around a third of them singletons; the top ten hold under 15%. The sequenced sample was cultured CD4+ T cells from blood. The receptors stem from a human donor with COVID-19.

The rearrangement links TRBV6-1 to TRBJ1-2; 9 bases align to TRBD1. Germline values: CDR1 MNHNS, CDR2 SASEGT. CDR3 length: 14 amino acids. Unmatched junction bases numbered 8, after V lost 6 bases and J lost 6 bases. The CDR3 nucleotides read TGTGCCAGCAGGCGGGTACAGGGGGCGGATGGCTACACCTTC. Amino acid sequence: CASRRVQGADGYTF.

The chain couples TRBV20-1 to TRBJ2-2, with TRBD1 identical over 7 bases. Trimming took 3 bases from V and 5 from J; bases not matched to a gene: 12. This CDR3 region has 16 residues. Germline CDR1 reads DFQATT; CDR2 reads SNEGSKA (reference sequence). The CDR3 spells CSASSRRDRPTGELFF. The CDR3 DNA follows: TGCAGTGCTAGTAGTCGCCGGGACAGACCAACCGGGGAGCTGTTTTTT.

This clonotype was counted only a few times. The chain links TRBV12-3 or TRBV12-4 to TRBJ2-1, with 11 positions matching TRBD2. The CDR3 is made up of 14 amino acids. The V segment lost 6 bases and the J segment 10 bases; nucleotides outside the gene matches: 8. In DNA form, the CDR3 reads TGTGCCAGCAGGCTAGCGGGGGGAGGTTGGGAGCAGTTCTTC. Amino acids: CASRLAGGGWEQFF.

This clonotype occurred a few times. The V gene is TRBV19, the J gene TRBJ1-2, with 7 bases lining up with TRBD1. Germline assignment: CDR1 LNHDA and CDR2 SQIVND (reference sequence). The CDR3 consists of 14 residues. V trimming: 3 bases; J trimming: 6 bases; junction bases outside the gene matches: 7. CDR3: CASSIPSTGNGYTF. The CDR3 DNA reads TGTGCCAGTAGTATCCCCTCGACAGGGAATGGCTACACCTTC.

This rearrangement joins TRBV7-9 to TRBJ2-1, with TRBD2 matching over 11 bases. Germline trimming cut 5 bases from V and 6 bases from J; bases unmatched to any gene: 3. CDR3 size: 14 residues. Looked up from germline, CDR1 is SEHNR and CDR2 is FQNEAQ (reference sequence). This CDR3 reads CASSILAGVNEQFF. The CDR3 region has the DNA TGTGCCAGCAGCATACTAGCGGGGGTCAATGAGCAGTTCTTC.

This clonotype is medium-sized (0.01 to 0.1%). In DNA, the CDR3 is TGTGCCACCAGTGAATTCGAACAGCCCCAGCATTTT. Translating it yields CATSEFEQPQHF. The V gene is TRBV24-1, the J gene TRBJ1-5; D gene unclear. With 4 bases removed from V and 7 bases from J, the gap between germline ends came to 7 bases. This CDR3 is built from 12 residues. The germline gives CDR1 KGHDR, CDR2 SFDVKD.

In this sample, this clonotype is medium-sized. The chain is built from TRBV7-2 and TRBJ1-2; TRBD1 matches 8 bases. J lost 0 bases, V lost 5 bases, and 8 bases had no gene match. Per germline, CDR1 SGHTA and CDR2 FQGNSA. The CDR3 is 16 amino acids. CDR3 region: CASSQGAIRSNYGYTF. Written as DNA, the CDR3 is TGTGCCAGCAGCCAGGGGGCTATCAGATCTAACTATGGCTACACCTTC.

This sequence joins TRBV9 and TRBJ2-5; the D call may be TRBD1 or TRBD2 (5 bases each). CDR1 is SGDLS, CDR2 YYNGEE, per germline. The V gene lost 4 bases and the J gene lost 3 bases, with 19 bases spanning the gap. The CDR3 runs 16 residues. The CDR3 coding sequence is TGTGCCAGCAGCACGGGACCCATCGTTGGGAAAGAGACCCAGTACTTC. This translates into CASSTGPIVGKETQYF.

J is TRBJ1-5 and V is TRBV6-1, with TRBD1 matching over 8 bases. CDR3 length equals 15 residues. V dropped 6 bases and J dropped 3; count of bases not matched to a gene: 7. The germline gives CDR1 MNHNS, CDR2 SASEGT. DNA of the CDR3: TGTGCCAGCAGAGCCCCAGGGGGCATCAATCAGCCCCAGCATTTT. Its translation is CASRAPGGINQPQHF.